This record concerns one T cell receptor (beta chain) sequence. No antigen is known for it. The sample is drawn from a study of T cell responses to AZD1222 COVID-19 vaccine. Overall study findings and caveats: Repertoire collection took place solely once the T cell response had peaked. An increase in Spike-specific TCR breadth and depth was observed after two AZD1222 doses. Donors were mostly white British, more females; clonal diversity possibly underestimated. Nearly half of spike-specific TCRs reportedly go after variant regions that carry no mutations.

From germline, CDR1 is SGHRS and CDR2 YFSETQ. V gave up 6 bases and J gave up 4 bases; unmatched junction bases: 11. The CDR3 consists of 16 residues. Generated by immunoSEQ multiplex PCR, the TCRdb table keeps only in-frame clones and is missing some. This table has some 150,000 clones, approximately 90% appearing once. The TCR originated in an adult who received the AZD1222 COVID-19 vaccine. The chain is built from TRBV5-1 and TRBJ2-2; 8 nucleotides match TRBD1. Material: peripheral blood, obtained 28 days after the second AZD1222 dose. The CDR3 region has the DNA TGCGCCAGCACCAATTCTGACAGGGGAGTCACCGGGGAGCTGTTTTTT. Amino acids: CASTNSDRGVTGELFF.